This T cell receptor (beta chain) was captured by sequencing in a study of T-cell reconstitution after alpha-beta-depleted transplantation in children. Study-wide points: Reportedly, only several hundred clones from non-depleted graft cells drove alpha-beta T-cell counts at about two months.

This clonotype has only a few counts. Its cognate antigen is unknown. The TCRbeta library incorporated unique molecular identifiers. TCRdb re-analysed the PCR reads in MiXCR, keeping a single row per CDR3 protein. Of fewer than 1 million distinct CDR3 sequences listed, roughly 15% are singletons. The germline V and J ends were trimmed by 2 bases and 0 bases, with 9 bases remaining between them. The CDR3 spans 14 residues. Germline V gene data show CDR1 as SGHRS and CDR2 as YFSETQ. The chain employs TRBV5-1 and TRBJ2-7; a possible D gene is TRBD2 (6 bases). This clonotype was sampled from a male patient between 5 and 17 years old who had a stem cell transplant for acute lymphoblastic leukemia, so the T cells may come from the graft donor. The sample in question was PBMCs, mostly from graft donor cells, obtained 360 days after TCRalphabeta/CD19-depleted stem cell transplant. The CDR3 DNA reads as TGCGCCAGCAGCTTTCCGACTAGCTCCTACGAGCAGTACTTC. Its protein is CASSFPTSSYEQYF. Full variable domain (remainder filled in from reference TRBV5-1 and TRBJ2-7): KAGVTQTPRYLIKTRGQQVTLSCSPISGHRSVSWYQQTPGQGLQFLFEYFSETQRNKGNFPGRFSGRQFSNSRSEMNVSTLELGDSALYLCASSFPTSSYEQYFGPGTRLTVT.